This T cell receptor (beta chain) was sequenced for a study of blood T cell repertoires in COVID-19. Germline V gene sequence: CDR1 SEHNR, CDR2 FQNEAQ (reference sequence). J lost 8 bases, V lost 5 bases, and 4 bases had no gene match. The CDR3 spans 13 residues. This clone was counted a few times. TCRdb keeps only in-frame clones here, not all; method: immunoSEQ multiplex PCR. Of 11,000 to 15,000 clones in the sample, roughly 84% were seen once. This chain joins TRBV7-9 and TRBJ1-2; 11 bases line up with TRBD1. The source material was peripheral blood. The sequence derives from a man aged 50 to 60 with active COVID-19. CDR3 region: CASSRGTGGGYTF. CDR3 in DNA: TGTGCCAGCAGCCGAGGGACAGGGGGAGGCTACACCTTC.